This entry describes one T cell receptor beta chain. The antigen remains undetermined. The sample is drawn from a study of graft-versus-host responses after intestinal transplantation. About the research overall: Transplant types were multivisceral, liver-intestinal, or isolated intestinal. Among the recipients, all got anti-thymocyte globulin induction and then tacrolimus and steroids for approximately 3 years.

The protocol was immunoSEQ multiplex PCR, while the TCRdb copy is restricted to in-frame clones and leaves out a portion. Counted here are fewer than 85,000 clones, roughly 90% occurring once; the ten biggest clones make up just under 2.5%. Study-wide findings and caveats: In patients with graft-donor T cell macrochimerism, allograft graft-versus-host to host-versus-graft clonal ratios were high.

The germline CDR1 and CDR2 sequences are SEHNR and FQNEAQ (reference sequence). The CDR3 loop spans 12 amino acids. V lost 3 bases, J lost 2 bases, and 5 bases lay in between. The TCR was taken from a human donor who received an intestinal transplant. V usage is TRBV7-9 and J usage is TRBJ2-7, with D unresolved. The material was unstimulated CD8+ T cells sorted from spleen or lymph node cells, obtained before intestinal transplant. In DNA form, the CDR3 reads TGTGCCAGCAGCTTTTCTGCCTACGAGCAGTACTTC. Its protein is CASSFSAYEQYF.